The source of this TCR beta chain is a study of blood T cell repertoires in COVID-19 (dated by TCRdb to the early 2020s). As for the study more broadly: Collaborator samples came from the United States, Italy and Spain and covered acute and convalescent phases of COVID-19. Deeply sampled blood TCRbeta repertoires from subjects exposed to, actively infected with, or recovered from COVID-19 were included in the dataset. The samples were drawn from two sources: the first 160 participants of the ongoing ImmuneRACE study, and 1,200 or so subjects contributed by 6 global collaborators. A freely available public database, intended as a resource for researchers studying the immune response to SARS-CoV-2, is where the repertoires were released. Sample metadata almost always included a de-identified subject ID, COVID-19 status, age in years and sex. The material from the prospective study consisted of cDNA or gDNA derived from T cells, B-cell-depleted T cells, or PBMCs. Where available, HLA class I and class II types were obtained from metadata supplied by the sample provider rather than from assay-based typing.

TCRbeta CDR3 regions were amplified from genomic DNA using the immunoSEQ Assay, a bias-controlled multiplex PCR. The study's own analysis went as follows. Nucleated cell counts per sample were estimated from amplification of reference gene primers within the assay. To quantify the absolute abundance of each unique TCRbeta CDR3 rearrangement, sequence reads were collapsed and filtered. For each sample, productive Simpson clonality was calculated as the square root of Simpson's diversity index over productive rearrangements. This immuneACCESS table, as held by TCRdb, lists in-frame sequences with V and J called but not all clones. Of the missing ones, under half trace to an unresolved V gene in checked studies; the others have no known cause. The D gene and trimming were derived from the DNA, and the V and J assignments and clone size from that table. The sample table shows tens of thousands of clones, and over 75% are seen once. In total, the top ten clones hold about a sixth of the sample.

What the authors observed across the whole study: How much clinical and demographic metadata was included differed by source and by participant, and the metadata was provided uncurated.

CDR1 and CDR2 (SNHLY, FYNNEI) derive from the germline V gene. The CDR3 has 15 amino acids, counting the end cysteine and phenylalanine. The only DNA kept is the CDR3, 45 bases in frame from the first base. V lost 3 bases and J lost 8 bases, and the count of bases not matched to a germline gene is 7. Details on this clone: Its binding antigen is unknown. No much larger clonotype is one base removed from it; base qualities were not supplied.

Each collaborating institution followed its own protocols to collect whole blood in K2EDTA tubes. Collaborator samples were shipped for TCRbeta analysis as frozen whole blood, isolated PBMCs, or DNA extracted from either sample type. The chain was built from TRBV2 and TRBJ1-4; 9 junctional bases match TRBD1. The sequence derives from a man at least 80 years old with acute or convalescent COVID-19. Sequenced: peripheral blood. CDR3 sequence: CASSEGDRADEKLFF. At the DNA level, the sequence is TGTGCCAGCAGTGAGGGGGACAGGGCGGACGAAAAACTGTTTTTT.